This TCR beta chain was recovered during a study of blood T cell repertoires in COVID-19. The overall study: The United States, Italy and Spain were the sources of the acute and convalescent COVID-19 samples. In each case, the material was cDNA or gDNA derived from T cells, B-cell-depleted T cells, or PBMCs.

Original processing notes: Reference gene primers were amplified, and this amplification served to estimate nucleated cell counts. Only in-frame clones appear in the TCRdb table, and some are missing; sequencing was by immunoSEQ multiplex PCR. The V and J calls and clone size are taken from that table; D and trimming were inferred from the DNA. The repertoire has 170,000 or so clones, 80% of them found once; the top ten carry approximately 6.2%. Germline V gene data show CDR1 as LGHDT and CDR2 as YNNKEL (reference sequence). This CDR3 is built from 15 residues. The V and J ends lost 2 bases and 2 bases, in that order; junction bases with no gene match: 3.

The chain couples TRBV3-1 (or the pseudogene TRBV3-2) to TRBJ1-3; 7 bases are shared with TRBD1. The TCR comes from a man aged 65-85 years with active or convalescent COVID-19. Sequenced input: peripheral blood. Here the CDR3 DNA reads TGTGCCAGCAGCCAACTCGGGACAGCTGGAAACACCATATATTTT. This codes for CASSQLGTAGNTIYF.